Listed here are 4 T cell receptor beta chains from one sample, sequenced in a study of cytomegalovirus exposure and HLA in healthy donors (dated by TCRdb to 2016 to 2017). Libraries were built with the immunoSEQ multiplex PCR assay. For the multiplex PCR, a mixture combining 60 forward primers for TCR Vbeta segments and 13 reverse primers for TCR Jbeta segments was used. Entries here come from immuneACCESS through TCRdb and include only in-frame sequences with V and J called. Some clones fail to appear in such tables; in the studies checked, an unresolved V gene covers under half of the shortfall, and the cause of the remainder is unknown. Per the sample table, the count is over 150,000 clones. Together, the top ten hold approximately 0.74% of the sample. The sequenced material came from PBMCs. Receptors originate from a boy younger than 18 in good health and CMV-seronegative.

The chain has TRBV11-2 and TRBJ1-2, with 8 positions matching TRBD1. Germline lookup yields CDR1 SGHAT and CDR2 FQNNGV. This CDR3 contains 15 residues. The V and J ends lost 7 bases and 8 bases, in that order; junction bases with no gene match: 15. In nucleotides, the CDR3 is TGTGCCAGCACCCACCCAGGGGGCGCCGAAATCGGCTACACCTTC. The encoded protein is CASTHPGGAEIGYTF.

The rearrangement uses TRBV13 and TRBJ2-5; 7 bases fit TRBD1. Germline CDR1 and CDR2: PRHDT and FYEKMQ (reference sequence). The CDR3 loop spans 14 amino acids. J lost 1 base, V lost 5 bases, and 4 bases had no gene match. Here the CDR3 reads CASSGTAFQETQYF. CDR3 bases: TGTGCCAGCAGCGGGACAGCTTTCCAAGAGACCCAGTACTTC.

CDR3 amino acids: CASSPPAGDDTQYF. In DNA form, the CDR3 reads TGTGCCAGCTCACCACCGGCAGGGGATGATACGCAGTATTTT. V usage is TRBV18 and J usage is TRBJ2-3; tentative D call: TRBD1 (6 bases). Germline loops: CDR1 KGHSH, CDR2 LQKENI. CDR3 length: 14 amino acids. Trimming cost V 0 bases and J 6 bases, with 10 bases left between them. The full variable domain, rest sourced from reference TRBV18 and TRBJ2-3, is NAGVMQNPRHLVRRRGQEARLRCSPMKGHSHVYWYRQLPEEGLKFMVYLQKENIIDESGMPKERFSAEFPKEGPSILRIQQVVRGDSAAYFCASSPPAGDDTQYFGPGTRLTVL.

The genes are TRBV7-9 and TRBJ1-6; unclear D gene. The CDR3 extends over 12 amino acids. V lost 3 bases and J 10 bases, leaving 7 bases between the germline ends. The germline V gene has CDR1 SEHNR and CDR2 FQNEAQ (reference sequence). The DNA for the CDR3 is TGTGCCAGCAGCTTCCTCTCCTCACCCCTCCACTTT. It codes for CASSFLSSPLHF.